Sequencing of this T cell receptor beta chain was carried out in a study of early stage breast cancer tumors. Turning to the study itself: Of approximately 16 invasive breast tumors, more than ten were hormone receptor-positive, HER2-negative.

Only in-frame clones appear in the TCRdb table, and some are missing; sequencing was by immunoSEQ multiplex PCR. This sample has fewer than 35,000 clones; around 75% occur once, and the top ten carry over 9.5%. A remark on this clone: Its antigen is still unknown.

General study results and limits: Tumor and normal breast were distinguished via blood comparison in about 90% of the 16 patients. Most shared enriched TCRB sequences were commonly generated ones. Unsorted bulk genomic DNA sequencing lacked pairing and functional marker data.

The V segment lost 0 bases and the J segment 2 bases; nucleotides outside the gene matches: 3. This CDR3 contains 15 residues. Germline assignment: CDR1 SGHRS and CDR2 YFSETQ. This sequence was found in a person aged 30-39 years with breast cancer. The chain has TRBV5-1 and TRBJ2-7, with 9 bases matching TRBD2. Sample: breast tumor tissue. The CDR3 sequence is CASSLGLADPYEQYF. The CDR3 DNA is TGCGCCAGCAGCTTGGGACTAGCGGATCCCTACGAGCAGTACTTC.